Listed here is a single TCR beta chain. Its target is not known. This sample is part of a study of Ad26.COV2.S vaccination and SARS-CoV-2 variants. Study-wide points: Substantial breadth in spike-specific CD8+ and CD4+ T cell responses was reportedly seen after vaccination. The study found similar non-spike TCR breadth in vaccine and placebo recipients.

V lost 5 bases, J lost 0 bases, and 8 bases lay in between. This CDR3 has 14 residues. Germline V gene data show CDR1 as LGHDT and CDR2 as YNNKEL (reference sequence). Libraries were prepared by immunoSEQ multiplex PCR; TCRdb keeps only in-frame clonotypes and omits some of them. The data hold some 240,000 clones, with around nine tenths observed a single time. Treatment: approximately 18 received Ad26.COV2.S at low or high dose, single or two shots; several received placebo; per-sample allocation not given. At day 63 after the first vaccine or placebo injection, samples were drawn. This receptor was taken from a person between 18 and 60 years old who received the Ad26.COV2.S COVID-19 vaccine or a placebo. The chain uses TRBV3-1 (or the pseudogene TRBV3-2) and TRBJ1-3; D not certain. This material consisted of peripheral blood, taken in a trial of Ad26.COV2.S vaccine versus placebo. CDR3 loop: CASSEDYSGNTIYF. In DNA form, the CDR3 reads TGTGCCAGCAGCGAGGATTACTCTGGAAACACCATATATTTT.